This TCR beta chain emerged from a study of high-grade serous ovarian cancer treatment subgroups. Notes on the study in general: Repertoire analysis covered CDR3 alone, not CDR1 or CDR2. Spatial context was lost because tumors were sequenced in bulk. Higher neoantigen levels went with greater TCR clonal relatedness. Different patients shared almost no repertoire; same-patient tumors shared about 0.11 to 0.79.

To note about this clone: What it binds is not known.

The CDR3 totals 17 residues. CDR1 and CDR2 (germline): MGHRA, YSYEKL. Trimming removed 2 bases from V and 4 bases from J; junction bases left unmatched: 12. Method: immunoSEQ multiplex PCR; TCRdb's copy keeps in-frame clones and lacks some. In the table there are about 40,000 clones, around three quarters of which are singletons. Tumor samples were taken before definitive surgery or chemotherapy. The chain uses TRBV4-1 and TRBJ2-7; 9 nucleotides match TRBD2. This clonotype was sampled from a human donor with high-grade serous ovarian cancer. Specimen: tumor tissue. The CDR3 loop is CASSQNRQAGGPYEQYF. CDR3 sequence (DNA): TGCGCCAGCAGCCAAAACCGTCAGGCGGGAGGGCCGTACGAGCAGTACTTC.